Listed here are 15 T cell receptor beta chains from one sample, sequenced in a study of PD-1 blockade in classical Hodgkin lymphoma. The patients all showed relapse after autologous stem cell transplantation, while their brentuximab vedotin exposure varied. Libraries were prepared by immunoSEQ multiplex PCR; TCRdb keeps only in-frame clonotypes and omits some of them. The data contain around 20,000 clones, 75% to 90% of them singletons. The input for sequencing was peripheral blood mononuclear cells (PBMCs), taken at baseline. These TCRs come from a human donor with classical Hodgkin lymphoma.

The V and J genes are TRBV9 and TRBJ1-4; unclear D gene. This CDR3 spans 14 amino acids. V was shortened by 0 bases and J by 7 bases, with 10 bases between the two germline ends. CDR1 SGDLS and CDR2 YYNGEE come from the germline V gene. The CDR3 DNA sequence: TGTGCCAGCAGCGTAGCCGGGTCTGCTGAAAAACTGTTTTTT. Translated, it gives CASSVAGSAEKLFF.

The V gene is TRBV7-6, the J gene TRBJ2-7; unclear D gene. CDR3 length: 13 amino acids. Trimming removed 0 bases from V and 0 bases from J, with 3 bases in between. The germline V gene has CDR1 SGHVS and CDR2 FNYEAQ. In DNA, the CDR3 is TGTGCCAGCAGCTTAGCCAGCTCCTACGAGCAGTACTTC. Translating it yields CASSLASSYEQYF. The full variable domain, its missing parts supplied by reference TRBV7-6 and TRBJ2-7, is GAGVSQSPRYKVTKRGQDVALRCDPISGHVSLYWYRQALGQGPEFLTYFNYEAQQDKSGLPNDRFSAERPEGSISTLTIQRTEQRDSAMYRCASSLASSYEQYFGPGTRLTVT.

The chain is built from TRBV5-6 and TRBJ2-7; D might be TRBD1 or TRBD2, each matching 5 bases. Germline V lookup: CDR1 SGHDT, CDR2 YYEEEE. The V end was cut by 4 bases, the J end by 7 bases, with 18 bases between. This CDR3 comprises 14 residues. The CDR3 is CASSGPGRLQEQYF. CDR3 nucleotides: TGTGCCAGCAGCGGACCGGGACGCCTACAGGAGCAGTACTTC.

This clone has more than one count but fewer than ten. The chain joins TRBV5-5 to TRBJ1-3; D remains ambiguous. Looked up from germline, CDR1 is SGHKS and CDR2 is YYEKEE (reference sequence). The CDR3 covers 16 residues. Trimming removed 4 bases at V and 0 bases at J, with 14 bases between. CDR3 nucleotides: TGTGCCAGCAGCGGAGGTAGGGCTCTCTCTGGAAACACCATATATTTT. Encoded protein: CASSGGRALSGNTIYF.

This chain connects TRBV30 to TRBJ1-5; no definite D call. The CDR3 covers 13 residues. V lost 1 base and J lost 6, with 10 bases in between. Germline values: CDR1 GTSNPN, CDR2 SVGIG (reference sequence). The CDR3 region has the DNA TGTGCCTGGAGTGAGGCAGTCGGTCAGCCCCAGCATTTT. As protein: CAWSEAVGQPQHF.

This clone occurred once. In nucleotides, the CDR3 is TGTGCCTGGAGGACAGATCTGCTCACCGGCGGGGGCTACACCTTC. It is translated as CAWRTDLLTGGGYTF. The J gene is TRBJ1-2, the V gene TRBV30, with TRBD1 as a possible D gene (5 bases). V was trimmed by 3 bases and J by 8 bases, leaving 22 bases between them. The CDR3 contains 15 residues. Germline V lookup: CDR1 GTSNPN, CDR2 SVGIG (reference sequence).

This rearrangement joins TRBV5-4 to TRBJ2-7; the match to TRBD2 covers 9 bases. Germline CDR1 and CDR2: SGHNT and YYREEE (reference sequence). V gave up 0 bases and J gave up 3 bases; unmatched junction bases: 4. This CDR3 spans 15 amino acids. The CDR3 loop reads CASSLGREGLYEQYF. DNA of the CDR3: TGTGCCAGCAGCTTGGGGCGGGAGGGCCTCTACGAGCAGTACTTC.

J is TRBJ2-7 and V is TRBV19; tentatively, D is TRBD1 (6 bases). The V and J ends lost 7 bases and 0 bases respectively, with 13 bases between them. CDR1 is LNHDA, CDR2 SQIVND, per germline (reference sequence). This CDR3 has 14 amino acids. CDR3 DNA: TGTGCCAGTACCCAAGGCAGGGGCTCCTACGAGCAGTACTTC. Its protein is CASTQGRGSYEQYF.

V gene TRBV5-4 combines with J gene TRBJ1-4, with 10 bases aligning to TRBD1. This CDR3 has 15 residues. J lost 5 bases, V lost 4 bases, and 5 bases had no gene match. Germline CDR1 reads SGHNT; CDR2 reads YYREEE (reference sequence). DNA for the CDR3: TGTGCCAGCAGCGTGGGACAGGGGATGAATGAAAAACTGTTTTTT. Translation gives CASSVGQGMNEKLFF. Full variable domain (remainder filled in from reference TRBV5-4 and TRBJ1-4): ETGVTQSPTHLIKTRGQQVTLRCSSQSGHNTVSWYQQALGQGPQFIFQYYREEENGRGNFPPRFSGLQFPNYSSELNVNALELDDSALYLCASSVGQGMNEKLFFGSGTQLSVL.

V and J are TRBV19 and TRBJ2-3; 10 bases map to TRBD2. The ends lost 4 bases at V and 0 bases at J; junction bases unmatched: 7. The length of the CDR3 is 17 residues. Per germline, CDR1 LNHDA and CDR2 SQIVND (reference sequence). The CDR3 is CASSTASGSTSTDTQYF. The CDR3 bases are TGTGCCAGTAGTACGGCTAGCGGGAGTACTAGCACAGATACGCAGTATTTT.

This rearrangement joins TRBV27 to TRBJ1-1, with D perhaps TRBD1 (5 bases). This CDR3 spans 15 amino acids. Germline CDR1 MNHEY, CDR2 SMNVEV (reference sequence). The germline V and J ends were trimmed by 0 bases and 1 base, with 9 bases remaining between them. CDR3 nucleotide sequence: TGTGCCAGCAGTTTATCGAGGGGAAGGAACACTGAAGCTTTCTTT. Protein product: CASSLSRGRNTEAFF.

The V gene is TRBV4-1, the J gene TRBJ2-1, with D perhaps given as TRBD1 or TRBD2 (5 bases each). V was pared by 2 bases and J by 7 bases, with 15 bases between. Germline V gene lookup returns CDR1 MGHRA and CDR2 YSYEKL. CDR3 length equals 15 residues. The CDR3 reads CASSQNLGGGNEQFF. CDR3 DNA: TGCGCCAGCAGCCAAAACCTTGGTGGGGGAAATGAGCAGTTCTTC.

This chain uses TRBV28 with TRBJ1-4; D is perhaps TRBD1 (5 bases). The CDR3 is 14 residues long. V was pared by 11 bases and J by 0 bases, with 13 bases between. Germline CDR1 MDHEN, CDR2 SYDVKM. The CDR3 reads CAAGRGATNEKLFF. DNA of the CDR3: TGTGCCGCCGGGAGGGGTGCAACTAATGAAAAACTGTTTTTT.

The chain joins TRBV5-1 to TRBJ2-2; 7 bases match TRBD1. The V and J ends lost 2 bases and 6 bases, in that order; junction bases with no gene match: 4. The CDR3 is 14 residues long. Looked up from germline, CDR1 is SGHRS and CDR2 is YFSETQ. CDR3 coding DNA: TGCGCCAGCAGCTTCCGACAGGGATCCGGGGAGCTGTTTTTT. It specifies CASSFRQGSGELFF. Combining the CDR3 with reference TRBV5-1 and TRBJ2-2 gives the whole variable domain KAGVTQTPRYLIKTRGQQVTLSCSPISGHRSVSWYQQTPGQGLQFLFEYFSETQRNKGNFPGRFSGRQFSNSRSEMNVSTLELGDSALYLCASSFRQGSGELFFGEGSRLTVL.

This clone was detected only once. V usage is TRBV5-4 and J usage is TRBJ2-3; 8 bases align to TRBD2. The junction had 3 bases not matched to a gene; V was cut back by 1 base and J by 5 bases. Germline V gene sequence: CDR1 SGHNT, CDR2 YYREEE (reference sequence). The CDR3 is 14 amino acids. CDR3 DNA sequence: TGTGCCAGCAGCTTGCCGGGGGGGAGAGATACGCAGTATTTT. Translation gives CASSLPGGRDTQYF.